This TCR beta chain appears in the sequencing data of a study of cytomegalovirus exposure and HLA in healthy donors. Regarding the study as a whole: TCR beta chains numbering more than 150 were designated cytomegalovirus-associated.

As to this clone: Its antigen is still unknown.

J was trimmed by 9 bases and V by 3 bases; bases with no gene match: 5. Germline loops: CDR1 DFQATT, CDR2 SNEGSKA (reference sequence). CDR3 length: 11 amino acids. A multiplex PCR was run with 60 Vbeta primers and 13 Jbeta primers. TCRdb's copy holds only in-frame clones and misses some; the assay was immunoSEQ multiplex PCR. This table has about 77,000 clones, around three quarters appearing once. This chain links TRBV20-1 with TRBJ2-7, with TRBD1 matching over 7 bases. This sequence originates from a man aged 40-55 years in good health and CMV-seronegative. Sequenced: PBMCs. The CDR3 nucleotides read TGCAGTGCTAGTAGGGGGCCAAGGCAGTACTTC. Encoded protein: CSASRGPRQYF.